These T cell receptor beta chains were read from a single sample in a study of memory CD4+ T cells and cytomegalovirus serostatus. The method was immunoSEQ multiplex PCR; TCRdb's version includes in-frame clones alone and lacks a portion of them. The sample lists 56,000 or so clones; around 78% were seen once. The specimen sequenced was memory CD4+ T cells from blood. The receptors shown here come from an adult in good health and CMV-seronegative. The CDR3 runs from the conserved cysteine through the conserved F or W. The D gene is left open where the match is weak. Some rows have no size entry. The others give once, few or many, or a class for an expanded clone.

cdr3_nt cdr3_aa clone_size d_call cdr3_length j_call v_call
TGTGCCAGCAGCTTAAGGGACAGGGATTATGGCTACACCTTC CASSLRDRDYGYTF . TRBD1 14 TRBJ1-2 TRBV7-9
TGTGCCAGCAACAAGGGGGAGGGACTCTCTGAAGCTTTCTTT CASNKGEGLSEAFF once . 14 TRBJ1-1 TRBV2
TGCGCCAGCAGTTATTACACCCTATCCGGGGAGCTGTTTTTT CASSYYTLSGELFF . . 14 TRBJ2-2 TRBV4-3
TGTGCCAGCAGTTACTCGGCCAGGAGCTCCTACGAGCAGTACTTC CASSYSARSSYEQYF . . 15 TRBJ2-7 TRBV6-6
TGCGCCAGCAGCTTGAACCTAGCGGGGTTCTACGAGCAGTACTTC CASSLNLAGFYEQYF few TRBD2 15 TRBJ2-7 TRBV5-1
TGTGCCATCAGTGATTTCCAGAGCTCCTATGGCTACACCTTC CAISDFQSSYGYTF . . 14 TRBJ1-2 TRBV6-1
TGTGCCAGCAGTGAGGGGCCAACCTTGGCCCAGTACTTC CASSEGPTLAQYF . . 13 TRBJ2-5 TRBV9
TGTGCCAGTAGCCCACGGGGGGGACTAGCGGGAGCGAGTGAGCAGTTCTTC CASSPRGGLAGASEQFF once TRBD2 17 TRBJ2-1 TRBV19
TGTGCCAGCAGTGAAGGGGGGGTCCTCTATCGTCCCCAGCATTTT CASSEGGVLYRPQHF . . 15 TRBJ1-5 TRBV2
TGTGCCTGGAGCACAGGGGACCACTCCTACGAGCAGTACTTC CAWSTGDHSYEQYF . TRBD1 14 TRBJ2-7 TRBV30
TGTGCCACCAGCAACAGGGACAGGGGCGCGGGCTATGGCTACACCTTC CATSNRDRGAGYGYTF . TRBD1 16 TRBJ1-2 TRBV15
TGTGCCAGCAGCCCCGTTAGGGACGAGCAGTACTTC CASSPVRDEQYF . . 12 TRBJ2-7 TRBV7-9
TGTGCCAGCAGCAACCTAGGACAGGGGTCTGGCGAGCAGTACTTC CASSNLGQGSGEQYF . TRBD1 15 TRBJ2-7 TRBV28
TGTGCCAGCAGTTTGGGGGCTAGGGAGCAGTTCTTC CASSLGAREQFF . . 12 TRBJ2-1 TRBV28
TGTGCCAGCATCAGGGGCGGGAGTGAAAAACTGTTTTTT CASIRGGSEKLFF once . 13 TRBJ1-4 TRBV28
TGTGCCAGCAGCTTAATCGGCTCTGGGGCCAACGTCCTGACTTTC CASSLIGSGANVLTF . . 15 TRBJ2-6 TRBV7-2
TGTGCCAGCAGCTCCGTTGGGCGGGGGGGCTACAATGAGCAGTTCTTC CASSSVGRGGYNEQFF . TRBD2 16 TRBJ2-1 TRBV5-6
TGTGCCAGCAGCAAAACAGGGGACCCAACGAACACCGGGGAGCTGTTTTTT CASSKTGDPTNTGELFF . TRBD1 17 TRBJ2-2 TRBV2
TGTGCCAGCAGTTACCCGCCCGGGACCTCCTACGAGCAGTACTTC CASSYPPGTSYEQYF . . 15 TRBJ2-7 TRBV6-6
TGTGCCAGCAGTGCGGGACTGTGGTATGGCTACACCTTC CASSAGLWYGYTF . . 13 TRBJ1-2 TRBV2
TGTGCCAGCAGTGAACTTGACAGGGCCTATGGCTACACCTTC CASSELDRAYGYTF . TRBD1 14 TRBJ1-2 TRBV25-1
TGTGCCAGCAGCTTCCCTAGCGGGGGGAACTCTGGGGCCAACGTCCTGACTTTC CASSFPSGGNSGANVLTF . TRBD2 18 TRBJ2-6 TRBV5-4
TGTGCCAGCAGCTGGAGGCACGAAGCGGGACGGCGGAATGAGCAGTTCTTC CASSWRHEAGRRNEQFF few TRBD2 17 TRBJ2-1 TRBV11-3
TGTGCCAGCAGCGCGGGACAGGGGGCATATGGCTACACCTTC CASSAGQGAYGYTF . TRBD1 14 TRBJ1-2 TRBV9
TGTGCCAGTAGTCTCAACTCCTACAATGAGCAGTTCTTC CASSLNSYNEQFF . . 13 TRBJ2-1 TRBV19
TGCGCCAGCAGCCCCTGGGCAGGTGTGGGCACAGATACGCAGTATTTT CASSPWAGVGTDTQYF . . 16 TRBJ2-3 TRBV4-3
TGTGCCAGCAGTTACGGGGTCGGGGAGCTGTTTTTT CASSYGVGELFF . . 12 TRBJ2-2 TRBV6-6
TGTGCCAGCAGCTTGGGACAGGGCAGGTTAAAGACTGAAGCTTTCTTT CASSLGQGRLKTEAFF . TRBD1 16 TRBJ1-1 TRBV5-4
TGTGCCAGCAGCTTAGGGACAGGGGGCAATGAGCAGTTCTTC CASSLGTGGNEQFF . TRBD1 14 TRBJ2-1 TRBV7-2
TGCGCCAGCACACCGGGCCCTAGCACAGATACGCAGTATTTT CASTPGPSTDTQYF . . 14 TRBJ2-3 TRBV5-1
TGTGCCAGCAGGACACTCGACAGCCTTAATTCACCCCTCCACTTT CASRTLDSLNSPLHF . . 15 TRBJ1-6 TRBV7-9
TGCGCCAGCAGCCCTTCCGGGCCGCGCGGGGAGCTGTTTTTT CASSPSGPRGELFF few . 14 TRBJ2-2 TRBV4-3
TGCAGTGCTAAGAACCGCTACGAGCAGTACTTC CSAKNRYEQYF . . 11 TRBJ2-7 TRBV20-1
TGTGCCATCAGTGAGGGGGCCTTAAACTATGGCTACACCTTC CAISEGALNYGYTF . . 14 TRBJ1-2 TRBV10-3
TGTGCCAGCAGCCAAGAGCTCCCGGGTGTGACCCAGTACTTC CASSQELPGVTQYF few . 14 TRBJ2-5 TRBV14
TGCAGTGCTTTAGACCAAGAGACCCAGTACTTC CSALDQETQYF . . 11 TRBJ2-5 TRBV20-1
TGTGCCAGCAGTCTCGAGACAGGGGGCATCGGGGAGACCCAGTACTTC CASSLETGGIGETQYF few TRBD1 16 TRBJ2-5 TRBV28
TGTGCCAGCTCACCACTGGAAGGGCAGGGAAAACTGTTTTTT CASSPLEGQGKLFF . . 14 TRBJ1-4 TRBV18
TGCGCCAGCAGCCAAGCGCGTCCTGTCTCGGCAGGGGCCTCTGGGGCCAACGTCCTGACTTTC CASSQARPVSAGASGANVLTF . . 21 TRBJ2-6 TRBV4-1
TGTGCCAGCAGGGGTCCGGGGCTCAATTCACCCCTCCACTTT CASRGPGLNSPLHF . . 14 TRBJ1-6 TRBV9
TGTGCCAGCAGCTTAGGAGAACGGATCGAGCAGTACTTC CASSLGERIEQYF . . 13 TRBJ2-7 TRBV7-2
TGTGCCAGCAGTGACGTACTTCCGAACACTGAAGCTTTCTTT CASSDVLPNTEAFF . . 14 TRBJ1-1 TRBV28
TGCAGCGTTAAGATACCGGGACAGGCTTCAGCCGGGGAGCTGTTTTTT CSVKIPGQASAGELFF . TRBD1 16 TRBJ2-2 TRBV29-1
TGTGCCAGCAGTTCGGGTACAGGGCAAGGTGGCGAGCAGTACTTC CASSSGTGQGGEQYF . . 15 TRBJ2-7 TRBV6-6
TGTGCCAGCAGCCAAATGCCTAGCGGGAGCCACAATGAGCAGTTCTTC CASSQMPSGSHNEQFF . TRBD2 16 TRBJ2-1 TRBV16
TGTGCCAGCAGCTATCCGGGACGGAGCCAAGAGACCCAGTACTTC CASSYPGRSQETQYF few . 15 TRBJ2-5 TRBV5-4